The sequence of this T cell receptor beta chain was determined in a study of identical twins. TCRdb re-analysed the 5' RACE reads in MiXCR, keeping a single row per CDR3 protein. The sample contains 700,000 or so distinct CDR3 sequences, 21% of which appear only once. This clonotype has more than one count but fewer than ten. The CDR3 has 15 amino acids. CDR1 and CDR2 from the germline V gene are SGHTA and FQGNSA. Trimming cost V 4 bases and J 4 bases, with 17 bases left between them. This same sample was also taken into another study, of T cells expressing NK-cell markers. That report notes: About six donors carried dominant NKG2C+ clonotypes that made up roughly 1.0-7.0% of their CD8+ T cells. These same clonotypes (in a few donors) also led the CD3+CD56-NKG2C+ fraction.

The receptor's source is a woman between 18 and 30 years old in good health. The rearrangement links TRBV7-2 to TRBJ2-7, with D maybe TRBD1 (5 bases). Sequenced input: PBMCs. The CDR3, as DNA: TGTGCCAGCAGCTCTGGGGCAGAGTATAGGTACGAGCAGTACTTC. Protein: CASSSGAEYRYEQYF.